These T cell receptor beta chains were read from a single sample in a study of hypomethylating agent response in myelodysplastic syndrome. The protocol was immunoSEQ multiplex PCR, while the TCRdb copy is restricted to in-frame clones and leaves out a portion. Here the sample spans 4,500 to 5,500 clones, 84% being singletons. The sequencing used bone marrow, collected before or after starting hypomethylating agent treatment for myelodysplastic syndrome (not recorded which). The receptors come from a human donor with myelodysplastic syndrome. The CDR3 runs from the conserved cysteine through the conserved F or W. A D gene is named only where the DNA matches it firmly. Clone size appears in some rows only: once, few, many, or a class for an expanded clone.

size: few
D: NA
J: TRBJ1-2
V: TRBV4-2
CDR3: CASSQDRQVFYGYTF
DNA: TGTGCCAGCAGCCAAGATCGACAGGTGTTCTATGGCTACACCTTC

size: NA
D: NA
J: TRBJ2-7
V: TRBV6-5
CDR3: CASSFGGRGEQYF
DNA: TGTGCCAGCAGTTTCGGGGGCAGGGGCGAGCAGTACTTC

size: few
D: NA
J: TRBJ1-6
V: TRBV14
CDR3: CASSQDGPEVGSPLHF
DNA: TGTGCCAGCAGCCAAGATGGCCCCGAAGTAGGTTCACCCCTCCACTTT

size: NA
D: NA
J: TRBJ1-1
V: TRBV11-2
CDR3: CASSLNSVGTEAFF
DNA: TGTGCCAGCAGCTTAAATTCGGTGGGAACTGAAGCTTTCTTT

size: NA
D: TRBD2
J: TRBJ2-1
V: TRBV7-3
CDR3: CASSLPSGSEQFF
DNA: TGTGCCAGCAGCTTGCCTAGCGGGAGTGAGCAGTTCTTC

size: NA
D: NA
J: TRBJ1-1
V: TRBV6-1
CDR3: CASSAGMNTEAFF
DNA: TGTGCCAGCAGTGCAGGTATGAACACTGAAGCTTTCTTT

size: NA
D: NA
J: TRBJ1-4
V: TRBV5-1
CDR3: CASSLGAGSEKLFF
DNA: TGCGCCAGCAGCTTGGGGGCAGGTTCGGAAAAACTGTTTTTT

size: NA
D: NA
J: TRBJ2-7
V: TRBV30
CDR3: CAWSVMGLGYEQYF
DNA: TGTGCCTGGAGTGTAATGGGGTTGGGCTACGAGCAGTACTTC

size: NA
D: NA
J: TRBJ1-2
V: TRBV29-1
CDR3: CSVEYKGRGGYTF
DNA: TGCAGCGTTGAATATAAGGGGCGCGGTGGCTACACCTTC

size: NA
D: TRBD1
J: TRBJ1-1
V: TRBV2
CDR3: CASSRQGKAFF
DNA: TGTGCCAGCAGTAGACAGGGTAAAGCTTTCTTT

size: few
D: NA
J: TRBJ1-5
V: TRBV11-2
CDR3: CASSEGALSNQPQHF
DNA: TGTGCCAGCAGCGAGGGAGCGCTCTCCAATCAGCCCCAGCATTTT

size: NA
D: TRBD2
J: TRBJ2-7
V: TRBV6-5
CDR3: CASSTGGDYEQYF
DNA: TGTGCCAGCAGTACGGGGGGAGACTACGAGCAGTACTTC

size: few
D: NA
J: TRBJ1-6
V: TRBV28
CDR3: CASSFGTFLHF
DNA: TGTGCCAGCAGTTTCGGGACATTCCTCCACTTT

size: NA
D: NA
J: TRBJ1-3
V: TRBV9
CDR3: CASSGLGDGNTIYF
DNA: TGTGCCAGCAGCGGCCTGGGGGACGGAAACACCATATATTTT

size: NA
D: TRBD1
J: TRBJ2-2
V: TRBV7-7
CDR3: CASSFSTGDRDMGGELFF
DNA: TGTGCTAGCAGCTTTTCAACCGGGGACAGGGATATGGGCGGGGAGCTGTTTTTT

size: NA
D: NA
J: TRBJ2-3
V: TRBV5-4
CDR3: CASSPTGGGDTQYF
DNA: TGTGCCAGCAGCCCGACAGGAGGCGGAGATACGCAGTATTTT

size: NA
D: TRBD1
J: TRBJ2-2
V: TRBV7-2
CDR3: CASRPTPGQDVTGELFF
DNA: TGTGCCAGCAGACCTACACCGGGACAGGATGTCACCGGGGAGCTGTTTTTT

size: NA
D: NA
J: TRBJ1-2
V: TRBV5-4
CDR3: CASTLDGNYGYTF
DNA: TGTGCCAGCACCCTGGACGGAAACTATGGCTACACCTTC

size: NA
D: TRBD2
J: TRBJ2-5
V: TRBV30
CDR3: CAWSPLGGGVQETQYF
DNA: TGTGCCTGGAGCCCCTTGGGCGGGGGGGTTCAAGAGACCCAGTACTTC

size: once
D: NA
J: TRBJ1-2
V: TRBV6-1
CDR3: CATTSRGLAYGYTF
DNA: TGTGCCACTACGTCGAGGGGATTGGCATATGGCTACACCTTC

size: NA
D: TRBD2
J: TRBJ2-5
V: TRBV7-2
CDR3: CASSLGSGGVQETQYF
DNA: TGTGCCAGCAGCTTAGGAAGCGGGGGGGTTCAAGAGACCCAGTACTTC

size: NA
D: TRBD1
J: TRBJ2-7
V: TRBV6-5
CDR3: CASIGQGAREQYF
DNA: TGTGCCAGCATCGGACAGGGGGCTAGAGAGCAGTACTTC

size: NA
D: NA
J: TRBJ1-2
V: TRBV6-1
CDR3: CASSDNPYGYTF
DNA: TGTGCCAGCAGTGATAACCCTTATGGCTACACCTTC

size: NA
D: NA
J: TRBJ2-7
V: TRBV14
CDR3: CASSHPGGGHEQYF
DNA: TGTGCCAGCAGCCACCCAGGAGGGGGTCACGAGCAGTACTTC

size: few
D: NA
J: TRBJ1-3
V: TRBV6-1
CDR3: CASSEGVWAGNTIYF
DNA: TGTGCCAGCAGTGAGGGGGTCTGGGCTGGAAACACCATATATTTT

size: NA
D: TRBD1
J: TRBJ2-3
V: TRBV5-1
CDR3: CASRRQGRNTDTQYF
DNA: TGCGCCAGCAGGAGACAGGGCCGAAACACAGATACGCAGTATTTT

size: NA
D: TRBD1
J: TRBJ2-2
V: TRBV5-6
CDR3: CASSSGGRELFF
DNA: TGTGCCAGCAGCTCAGGGGGCCGGGAGCTGTTTTTT

size: NA
D: NA
J: TRBJ1-2
V: TRBV28
CDR3: CASRHGSLMGGGLSYGYTF
DNA: TGTGCCAGCCGCCATGGCTCCCTCATGGGTGGCGGCTTATCTTATGGCTACACCTTC

size: once
D: NA
J: TRBJ1-3
V: TRBV5-8
CDR3: CASSLAKVSGNTIYF
DNA: TGTGCCAGCAGCTTGGCCAAGGTCTCTGGAAACACCATATATTTT

size: NA
D: NA
J: TRBJ1-6
V: TRBV28
CDR3: CASSFGRFNSPLHF
DNA: TGTGCCAGCAGTTTCGGAAGATTCAATTCACCCCTCCACTTT

size: NA
D: TRBD2
J: TRBJ2-1
V: TRBV5-1
CDR3: CASSLGLAGGRNEQFF
DNA: TGCGCCAGCAGCTTGGGACTAGCGGGGGGGCGCAATGAGCAGTTCTTC

size: NA
D: TRBD1
J: TRBJ1-2
V: TRBV14
CDR3: CASSQERAGGHGYTF
DNA: TGTGCCAGCAGCCAAGAACGCGCAGGGGGCCATGGCTACACCTTC

size: NA
D: TRBD1
J: TRBJ1-4
V: TRBV6-6
CDR3: CASTLGQGAFVEKLFF
DNA: TGTGCCAGCACCCTGGGACAGGGGGCCTTTGTTGAAAAACTGTTTTTT

size: NA
D: NA
J: TRBJ2-2
V: TRBV4-3
CDR3: CASSQDSGLRELFF
DNA: TGCGCCAGCAGCCAAGATTCAGGGTTGAGGGAGCTGTTTTTT

size: NA
D: NA
J: TRBJ1-2
V: TRBV7-2
CDR3: CASRRDSYGYTF
DNA: TGTGCCAGCAGGCGAGATTCCTATGGCTACACCTTC

size: NA
D: NA
J: TRBJ2-2
V: TRBV7-6
CDR3: CASSLATMGVPGELFF
DNA: TGTGCCAGCAGCTTAGCTACCATGGGGGTTCCCGGGGAGCTGTTTTTT

size: NA
D: TRBD1
J: TRBJ2-7
V: TRBV10-3
CDR3: CAISETGTGYPYEQYF
DNA: TGTGCCATCAGTGAAACCGGGACAGGGTATCCCTACGAGCAGTACTTC

size: NA
D: NA
J: TRBJ2-7
V: TRBV6-1
CDR3: CASSEGTPHSYEQYF
DNA: TGTGCCAGCAGTGAAGGGACACCCCATTCCTACGAGCAGTACTTC

size: NA
D: NA
J: TRBJ1-3
V: TRBV9
CDR3: CASSVWITEISSGNTIYF
DNA: TGTGCCAGCAGCGTCTGGATCACTGAAATCAGCTCTGGAAACACCATATATTTT

size: NA
D: NA
J: TRBJ1-2
V: TRBV6-6
CDR3: CASSYSGRGQDRGYTF
DNA: TGTGCCAGCAGTTACTCGGGGAGAGGGCAGGATCGTGGCTACACCTTC

size: once
D: TRBD1
J: TRBJ2-3
V: TRBV5-1
CDR3: CASSLVTGQVDTQYF
DNA: TGCGCCAGCAGCTTGGTGACAGGGCAGGTAGATACGCAGTATTTT